These 31 T cell receptor beta chains were sequenced from one sample in a study of blood T cell repertoires in COVID-19. Here immunoSEQ multiplex PCR was the method, and the copy in TCRdb shows in-frame clones only, minus some. The table lists over 90,000 clones, around 89% of them singletons, with 3.5% to 4% in the top ten. Sequences were obtained from peripheral blood. These receptors all stem from a woman aged 60-75 years with acute or convalescent COVID-19.

This sequence joins TRBV10-3 and TRBJ1-1, with D perhaps TRBD1 (5 bases). The CDR3 length is 14 residues. V shed 0 bases and J shed 4 bases, with 9 bases lying between them. The germline V gene has CDR1 ENHRY and CDR2 SYGVKD. The DNA of the CDR3 is TGTGCCATCAGTGAGTCTGGGGGGACCACTGAAGCTTTCTTT. Protein sequence: CAISESGGTTEAFF.

The chain is built from TRBV11-2 and TRBJ2-5, with TRBD2 matching 8 bases. V was pared by 5 bases and J by 4 bases, with 6 bases of the junction left unmatched. This CDR3 has 14 residues. Germline V gives CDR1 SGHAT, CDR2 FQNNGV. The chain's CDR3 is CASSPSGSGETQYF. The DNA of the CDR3 is TGTGCCAGCAGCCCGAGCGGGAGCGGAGAGACCCAGTACTTC.

V and J are TRBV5-1 and TRBJ1-6; 9 bases map to TRBD1. Trimming took 3 bases from V and 6 from J; bases not matched to a gene: 1. Germline V gives CDR1 SGHRS, CDR2 YFSETQ. The CDR3 loop spans 14 amino acids. This chain's CDR3 is CASSSGQGNSPLHF. The CDR3 nucleotides are TGCGCCAGCAGCTCGGGACAGGGTAATTCACCCCTCCACTTT.

In the case of this clone: Additional DNA sequences in this sample encode the identical CDR3. The chain has TRBV2 and TRBJ1-1; D gene ambiguous. Trimming left V 7 bases short and J 4 bases short, with 13 bases between. Germline CDR1 reads SNHLY; CDR2 reads FYNNEI. CDR3 length: 13 amino acids. In nucleotides, the CDR3 is TGTGCCAGCAATCTGGACGGAGGCACTGAAGCTTTCTTT. Its protein is CASNLDGGTEAFF.

A few counts support this clone. V gene TRBV20-1 combines with J gene TRBJ1-2; the D gene is possibly TRBD1 (6 bases). Between the trimmed V and J ends, which lost 7 bases and 12 bases, there was a span of 18 bases. This CDR3 is 11 amino acids long. The germline gives CDR1 DFQATT, CDR2 SNEGSKA (reference sequence). CDR3 sequence reads: CSDSGVCRDTF. The CDR3 DNA reads as TGCAGTGACTCAGGGGTCTGCCGCGACACCTTC.

The V and J genes are TRBV3-1 (or the pseudogene TRBV3-2) and TRBJ1-2; 8 positions match TRBD1. The CDR3 is made up of 15 amino acids. The junction had 6 bases not matched to a gene; V was cut back by 3 bases and J by 3 bases. The V gene's germline CDR1 is LGHDT and CDR2 YNNKEL (reference sequence). The CDR3 protein is CASSQFGQGDYGYTF. CDR3 bases: TGTGCCAGCAGCCAGTTCGGACAGGGAGACTATGGCTACACCTTC.

V is TRBV9 and J is TRBJ2-1, with D perhaps matching TRBD2 (6 bases). This CDR3 is 15 amino acids long. Trimming stripped 0 bases from V and 2 bases from J, with 9 bases between. In germline, CDR1 is SGDLS, CDR2 YYNGEE. CDR3 nucleotide sequence: TGTGCCAGCAGCGTAGGAGTAGCGGCCTACAATGAGCAGTTCTTC. Protein: CASSVGVAAYNEQFF.

The chain employs TRBV7-2 and TRBJ2-7; D uncertain. V was clipped by 4 bases and J by 3 bases, with 10 bases between them. Per the germline V gene, CDR1 is SGHTA and CDR2 is FQGNSA. The CDR3 has 13 amino acids. The CDR3 DNA follows: TGTGCCAGCAGCTCCTTAGTGTTCTACGAGCAGTACTTC. As protein: CASSSLVFYEQYF. The variable domain in full, completed from reference TRBV7-2 and TRBJ2-7, reads GAGVSQSPSNKVTEKGKDVELRCDPISGHTALYWYRQSLGQGLEFLIYFQGNSAPDKSGLPSDRFSAERTGGSVSTLTIQRTQQEDSAVYLCASSSLVFYEQYFGPGTRLTVT.

The CDR3 DNA reads TGTGCCAGCAGCTTACCCTCGACAGGGGGCCGATCTAACTACGAGCAGTACTTC. Its translation is CASSLPSTGGRSNYEQYF. The J gene is TRBJ2-7, the V gene TRBV7-9, with TRBD1 matching 10 bases. The V gene end was trimmed by 2 bases and the J gene end by 3 bases; junction bases not matched to a gene: 13. The CDR3 runs 18 residues. CDR1 and CDR2 from the germline V gene are SEHNR and FQNEAQ (reference sequence).

This clone was detected only a few times. The chain has TRBV24-1 and TRBJ1-5; D possibly corresponds to TRBD1 (5 bases). The CDR3 is made up of 16 amino acids. Germline CDR1 is KGHDR and CDR2 is SFDVKD. V dropped 3 bases and J dropped 0 bases, with 11 bases sitting between them. Written as DNA, the CDR3 is TGTGCCACCAGTGATGGGGGGAGGGGTAGCAATCAGCCCCAGCATTTT. Translating it yields CATSDGGRGSNQPQHF.

The rearrangement uses TRBV7-8 and TRBJ2-5; 10 positions match TRBD2. The germline gives CDR1 SGHVS, CDR2 FQNEAQ. Trimming took 5 bases from V and 4 from J; bases not matched to a gene: 22. CDR3 length: 20 amino acids. The CDR3 bases are TGTGCCAGCAGCCTGAGGAGTGTGTCAAGCGGGAGGGCCGAGGGAGAGACCCAGTACTTC. Its protein is CASSLRSVSSGRAEGETQYF.

The chain is built from TRBV12-3 or TRBV12-4 and TRBJ2-1; 7 nucleotides align to TRBD1. The CDR3 contains 12 residues. V lost 3 bases and J lost 9; bases outside the gene matches: 2. The DNA for the CDR3 is TGTGCCAGCAGTTTTAGGACAGGTGAGCAGTTCTTC. Translating gives CASSFRTGEQFF.

This rearrangement joins TRBV19 to TRBJ2-3, with 8 bases that match TRBD2. The germline V gene encodes CDR1 LNHDA and CDR2 SQIVND (reference sequence). V shed 6 bases and J 3 bases; nucleotides not matched to a gene: 8. The CDR3 runs 15 residues. The CDR3 nucleotides read TGTGCCAGTAGGCATCCCAGCGGGAGTACAGATACGCAGTATTTT. This sequence encodes CASRHPSGSTDTQYF.

The chain is built from TRBV28 and TRBJ1-1, with D possibly matching TRBD1 (6 bases). Looked up from germline, CDR1 is MDHEN and CDR2 is SYDVKM. This CDR3 region has 16 residues. V was pared by 3 bases and J by 1 base, with 15 bases between. CDR3 sequence: CASSFLGANRNTEAFF. In nucleotides, the CDR3 is TGTGCCAGCAGTTTTTTGGGGGCAAACCGGAACACTGAAGCTTTCTTT.

This chain links TRBV12-3 or TRBV12-4 with TRBJ2-3; no firm D call. The CDR3 extends over 11 amino acids. Trimming took off 3 bases at V and 5 bases at J, with 3 bases between the two ends. In DNA, the CDR3 is TGTGCCAGCAGTTTCGGAGATACGCAGTATTTT. Amino acids: CASSFGDTQYF.

The chain joins TRBV27 to TRBJ2-1; D not certain. This CDR3 is 15 amino acids long. The V gene's germline CDR1 is MNHEY and CDR2 SMNVEV (reference sequence). The V and J ends lost 7 bases and 0 bases respectively, with 13 bases between them. The CDR3 coding sequence is TGTGCCAGCACTAGAAGCTGGAGCTCCTACAATGAGCAGTTCTTC. Its protein product is CASTRSWSSYNEQFF.

J is TRBJ1-1 and V is TRBV29-1, with D maybe TRBD1 (5 bases). Trimming removed 5 bases at V and 7 bases at J, with 8 bases between. CDR1 is SQVTM and CDR2 is ANQGSEA in the germline V gene. This CDR3 is built from 10 residues. CDR3 nucleotides: TGCAGCGTTCGGGGGAATGAAGCTTTCTTT. The encoded protein is CSVRGNEAFF.

CDR3 sequence (DNA): TGTGCCAGCAGTGAAGGTGGCGAAGACAGAACCTTC. This encodes CASSEGGEDRTF. J is TRBJ1-2 and V is TRBV6-1; D possibly corresponds to TRBD1 (5 bases). In germline, CDR1 is MNHNS, CDR2 SASEGT. The CDR3 is made up of 12 amino acids. Deletions cut 1 base from V and 14 bases from J, with 14 bases between.

The count of this clone is one. The V call is TRBV5-6, the J call TRBJ2-2; no reliable D call. CDR1 and CDR2 (germline): SGHDT, YYEEEE. The CDR3 runs to 13 residues. V shed 0 bases and J shed 4 bases, with 4 bases lying between them. In nucleotides, the CDR3 is TGTGCCAGCAGCTTGGCGGGCACCGGGGAGCTGTTTTTT. This gives the protein CASSLAGTGELFF.

This clone was seen a few times. The chain links TRBV7-8 to TRBJ1-5; TRBD1 aligns across 9 bases. Trimming removed 5 bases from V and 6 bases from J; junction bases left unmatched: 11. The length of the CDR3 is 16 residues. Germline CDR1 SGHVS, CDR2 FQNEAQ. The CDR3 sequence: CASSAAGTGSGQPQHF. The DNA for the CDR3 is TGTGCCAGCAGCGCCGCCGGGACAGGGTCCGGTCAGCCCCAGCATTTT.

The rearrangement links TRBV30 to TRBJ1-1, with TRBD1 identical over 7 bases. V lost 4 bases to trimming and J lost 5 bases; unmatched junction nucleotides: 10. This CDR3 spans 14 amino acids. Germline loops: CDR1 GTSNPN, CDR2 SVGIG (reference sequence). CDR3 nucleotide sequence: TGTGCCTGGAATGGGTACAGGGGTCGAACTGAAGCTTTCTTT. Its protein product is CAWNGYRGRTEAFF.

The chain uses TRBV30 and TRBJ1-2; no firm D call. This CDR3 comprises 10 residues. In germline, CDR1 is GTSNPN, CDR2 SVGIG (reference sequence). With 5 bases removed from V and 5 bases from J, the gap between germline ends came to 6 bases. The CDR3: CAWGLYGYTF. The CDR3 DNA reads TGTGCCTGGGGGCTATATGGCTACACCTTC.

This chain joins TRBV7-9 and TRBJ1-1; no firm D call. The CDR3 extends over 16 amino acids. With 4 bases removed from V and 4 bases from J, the gap between germline ends came to 19 bases. Germline CDR1 SEHNR, CDR2 FQNEAQ (reference sequence). CDR3 loop: CASSSDSRPVGTEAFF. The CDR3 bases are TGTGCCAGCAGCTCCGACTCTCGGCCTGTAGGCACTGAAGCTTTCTTT. Combining the CDR3 with reference TRBV7-9 and TRBJ1-1 gives the whole variable domain DTGVSQNPRHKITKRGQNVTFRCDPISEHNRLYWYRQTLGQGPEFLTYFQNEAQLEKSRLLSDRFSAERPKGSFSTLEIQRTEQGDSAMYLCASSSDSRPVGTEAFFGQGTRLTVV.

The chain is built from TRBV27 and TRBJ2-1; D remains ambiguous. The germline gives CDR1 MNHEY, CDR2 SMNVEV (reference sequence). Trimming shortened V by 0 bases and J by 9 bases, and 12 bases separated the two germline ends. The CDR3 contains 14 residues. Here the CDR3 reads CASSLSVRGSEQFF. DNA of the CDR3: TGTGCCAGCAGTTTATCTGTCCGTGGCAGTGAGCAGTTCTTC.

The chain links TRBV6-1 to TRBJ1-1; a possible D gene is TRBD1 (5 bases). Germline CDR1 reads MNHNS; CDR2 reads SASEGT. This CDR3 has 14 residues. V gave up 2 bases and J gave up 3 bases, with 10 bases separating them. DNA of the CDR3: TGTGCCAGCAGTGAATATCAGGGCCACACTGAAGCTTTCTTT. It codes for CASSEYQGHTEAFF.

The rearrangement joins TRBV7-8 to TRBJ2-7; weak D call: TRBD2 (6 bases). Germline V gives CDR1 SGHVS, CDR2 FQNEAQ. CDR3 length: 14 amino acids. The V and J ends lost 5 bases and 4 bases respectively, with 15 bases between them. CDR3 sequence: CASSQTWGDYEQYF. The CDR3 nucleotides are TGTGCCAGCAGCCAAACGTGGGGGGATTACGAGCAGTACTTC.

V and J are TRBV6-5 and TRBJ1-6; 9 bases map to TRBD1. Trimming at V came to 4 bases and at J to 9 bases, leaving 10 bases not matched to a gene. The CDR3 loop spans 16 amino acids. Germline CDR1 and CDR2: MNHEY and SVGAGI. The CDR3 nucleotides are TGTGCCAGCAGTTCCGGGACAGGGCCCCTTGGTTCACCCCTCCACTTT. Its translation is CASSSGTGPLGSPLHF.

This clone was counted a few times. V is TRBV7-8 and J is TRBJ2-5; 10 bases line up with TRBD1. Germline CDR1 SGHVS, CDR2 FQNEAQ. The CDR3 length is 16 residues. V gave up 4 bases and J gave up 5 bases; unmatched junction bases: 10. CDR3 DNA sequence: TGTGCCAGCAGCTGGGCAACGGGACAGGGGTCCGAGACCCAGTACTTC. Its translation: CASSWATGQGSETQYF.

This sequence joins TRBV5-1 and TRBJ2-3, with TRBD2 matching 8 bases. The germline V gene encodes CDR1 SGHRS and CDR2 YFSETQ. The CDR3 totals 15 residues. J was trimmed by 2 bases and V by 5 bases; bases with no gene match: 7. The CDR3 nucleotides read TGCGCCAGCAGGACTCGGGAGGGCCCCACAGATACGCAGTATTTT. This codes for CASRTREGPTDTQYF.

J is TRBJ2-1 and V is TRBV5-6; D perhaps matches TRBD2 (6 bases). CDR3 length: 15 amino acids. Trimming removed 3 bases from V and 0 bases from J, with 10 bases in between. Germline values: CDR1 SGHDT, CDR2 YYEEEE. CDR3 sequence reads: CASSSGGSSYNEQFF. DNA of the CDR3: TGTGCCAGCAGCTCCGGAGGGAGCTCCTACAATGAGCAGTTCTTC.

V usage is TRBV3-1 (or the pseudogene TRBV3-2) and J usage is TRBJ1-1; D is possibly TRBD1 (5 bases). V was cut by 2 bases and J by 4 bases, with 11 bases left in between. This CDR3 has 14 amino acids. Germline V CDR1 and CDR2: LGHDT, YNNKEL (reference sequence). This CDR3 reads CASSQQPGGTEAFF. The CDR3 nucleotides read TGTGCCAGCAGCCAACAGCCCGGGGGCACTGAAGCTTTCTTT.